This T cell receptor beta chain was profiled in a study of cytotoxic CD8 clonotypes in ibrutinib-treated CLL. The CDR3 totals 14 residues. V was clipped by 6 bases and J by 1 base; unmatched bases: 5. Germline CDR1 is LNHDA and CDR2 is SQIVND (reference sequence). Sequencing used immunoSEQ multiplex PCR; TCRdb keeps in-frame clones, though not all of them. This sample has about 130,000 clones; 70% to 80% occur once, and the top ten carry 9.5% to 15%. This chain links TRBV19 with TRBJ2-7; TRBD1 aligns across 8 bases. The source was PBMCs, collected after 12 months of ibrutinib treatment. The receptor was derived from a human donor with chronic lymphocytic leukemia. The DNA for the CDR3 is TGTGCCAGTAGCGAACAGGGGGTTTCCTACGAGCAGTACTTC. Residues: CASSEQGVSYEQYF.